This T cell receptor beta chain was recorded in a study of T cells after yellow fever vaccination. TCRdb re-analysed the 5' RACE reads in MiXCR, keeping a single row per CDR3 protein. The profile shows roughly 49,000 distinct CDR3 sequences, roughly 7% of them singletons. This clonotype has a count of ten or more. Its antigen remains unidentified. General study points: Of the clonotypes, a small share occurred in both CD4 and CD8 compartments. Among primary-vaccination clones, most reappeared after the booster, at 96% for CD4 and around 91% for CD8.

CDR1 and CDR2 (germline): MGHRA, YSYEKL. The CDR3 runs 14 residues. Between the trimmed V and J ends, which lost 2 bases and 0 bases, there was a span of 5 bases. Source: CD8+ T cells sorted from PBMCs, taken roughly 14 days after the first yellow fever vaccination. This TCR was sampled from a man between 18 and 35 years old who received the YFV17D yellow fever vaccine. J is TRBJ1-5 and V is TRBV4-1; the D is unclear. This CDR3 reads CASSQLLSNQPQHF. The CDR3 DNA reads TGCGCCAGCAGCCAATTGCTTAGCAATCAGCCCCAGCATTTT.